This paragraph covers one T cell receptor (beta chain) sequence. The entry originates in a study of OX40 agonist ivuxolimab in advanced cancers. The V gene lost 2 bases and the J gene lost 0 bases, with 9 bases spanning the gap. The CDR3 has 14 residues. Looked up from germline, CDR1 is SGHNT and CDR2 is YYREEE (reference sequence). Measured with immunoSEQ multiplex PCR; TCRdb has only the in-frame clones, and not every one. The sample lists around 65,000 clones; about 92% were seen once. The source of this sequence is an adult with an advanced solid tumor such as melanoma, head and neck, liver or kidney cancer. Sample: CD4+ or CD8+ T cells sorted from blood, taken in a trial of the OX40 agonist ivuxolimab. This chain connects TRBV5-4 to TRBJ2-7, with D perhaps being TRBD1 or TRBD2 (5 bases each). The CDR3 protein is CASSFGGSSYEQYF. The CDR3 coding sequence is TGTGCCAGCAGCTTTGGGGGAAGCTCCTACGAGCAGTACTTC.